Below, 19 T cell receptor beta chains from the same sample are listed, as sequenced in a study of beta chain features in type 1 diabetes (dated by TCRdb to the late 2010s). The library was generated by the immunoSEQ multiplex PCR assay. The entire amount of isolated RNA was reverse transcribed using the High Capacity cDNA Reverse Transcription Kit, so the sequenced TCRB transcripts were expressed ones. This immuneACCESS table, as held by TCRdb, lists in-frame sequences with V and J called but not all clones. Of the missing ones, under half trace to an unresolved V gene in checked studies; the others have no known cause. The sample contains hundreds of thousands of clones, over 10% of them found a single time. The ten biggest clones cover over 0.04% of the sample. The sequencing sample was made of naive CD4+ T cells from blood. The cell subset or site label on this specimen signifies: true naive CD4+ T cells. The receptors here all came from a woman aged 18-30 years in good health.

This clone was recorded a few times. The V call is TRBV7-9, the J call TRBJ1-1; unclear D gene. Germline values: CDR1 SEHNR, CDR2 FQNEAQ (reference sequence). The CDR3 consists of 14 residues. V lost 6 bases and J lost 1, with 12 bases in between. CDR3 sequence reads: CASRRENANTEAFF. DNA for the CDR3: TGTGCCAGCAGGAGGGAGAATGCGAACACTGAAGCTTTCTTT.

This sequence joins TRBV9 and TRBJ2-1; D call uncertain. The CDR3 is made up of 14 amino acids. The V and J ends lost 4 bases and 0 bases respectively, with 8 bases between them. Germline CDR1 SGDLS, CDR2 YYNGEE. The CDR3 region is CASSPSPSYNEQFF. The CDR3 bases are TGTGCCAGCAGCCCTAGTCCCTCCTACAATGAGCAGTTCTTC.

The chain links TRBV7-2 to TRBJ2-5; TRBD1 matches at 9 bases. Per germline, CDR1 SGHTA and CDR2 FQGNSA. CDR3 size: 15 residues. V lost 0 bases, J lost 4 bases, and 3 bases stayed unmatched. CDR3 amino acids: CASSLARTGVETQYF. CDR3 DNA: TGTGCCAGCAGCTTAGCGCGGACAGGGGTAGAGACCCAGTACTTC.

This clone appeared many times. The CDR3 region has the DNA TGTGCCATCAGTGCAGCCAATGAGCAGTTCTTC. Protein sequence: CAISAANEQFF. V usage is TRBV10-3 and J usage is TRBJ2-1; D gene uncertain. V lost 4 bases, J lost 6 bases, and 4 bases lay in between. CDR3 length: 11 amino acids. Germline values: CDR1 ENHRY, CDR2 SYGVKD.

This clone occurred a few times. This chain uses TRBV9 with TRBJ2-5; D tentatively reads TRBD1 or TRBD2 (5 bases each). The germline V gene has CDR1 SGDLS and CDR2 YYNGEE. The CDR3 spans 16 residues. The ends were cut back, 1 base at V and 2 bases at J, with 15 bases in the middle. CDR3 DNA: TGTGCCAGCAGCGTATCTGTTGGGACGGGACAAGAGACCCAGTACTTC. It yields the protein CASSVSVGTGQETQYF.

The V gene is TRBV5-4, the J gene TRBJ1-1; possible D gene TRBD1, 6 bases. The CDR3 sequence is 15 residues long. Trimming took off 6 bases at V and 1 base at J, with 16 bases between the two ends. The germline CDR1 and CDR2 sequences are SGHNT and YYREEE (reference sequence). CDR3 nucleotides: TGTGCCAGCACCCCCAGGCGGGGGCCGAACACTGAAGCTTTCTTT. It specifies CASTPRRGPNTEAFF.

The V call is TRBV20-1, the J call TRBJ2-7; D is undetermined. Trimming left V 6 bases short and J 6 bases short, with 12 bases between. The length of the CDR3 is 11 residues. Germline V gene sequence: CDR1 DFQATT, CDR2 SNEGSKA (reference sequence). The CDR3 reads CSAQSRGEQYV. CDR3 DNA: TGCAGTGCGCAGTCCCGCGGCGAGCAGTACGTC.

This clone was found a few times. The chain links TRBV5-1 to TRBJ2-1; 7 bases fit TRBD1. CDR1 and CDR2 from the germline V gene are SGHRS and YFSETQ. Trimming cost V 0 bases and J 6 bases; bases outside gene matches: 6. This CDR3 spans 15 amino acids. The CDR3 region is CASSLGQGLFNEQFF. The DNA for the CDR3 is TGCGCCAGCAGCTTGGGACAGGGTTTATTCAATGAGCAGTTCTTC.

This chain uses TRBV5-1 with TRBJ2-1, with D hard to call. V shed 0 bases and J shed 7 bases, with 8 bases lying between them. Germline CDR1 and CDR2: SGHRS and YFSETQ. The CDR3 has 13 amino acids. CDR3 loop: CASSLGSQNEQFF. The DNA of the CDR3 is TGCGCCAGCAGCTTGGGTTCGCAGAATGAGCAGTTCTTC.

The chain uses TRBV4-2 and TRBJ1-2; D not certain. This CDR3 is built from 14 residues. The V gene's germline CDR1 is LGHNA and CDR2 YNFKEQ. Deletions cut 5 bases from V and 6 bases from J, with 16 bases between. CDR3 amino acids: CASSSSGRLNGYTF. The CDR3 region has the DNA TGTGCCAGCAGCTCATCGGGCCGTCTCAATGGCTACACCTTC.

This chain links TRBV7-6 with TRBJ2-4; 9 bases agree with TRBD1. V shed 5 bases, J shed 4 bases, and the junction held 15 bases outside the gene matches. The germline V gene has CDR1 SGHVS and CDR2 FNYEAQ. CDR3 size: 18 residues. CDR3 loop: CASSPIYIAGTGKNIQYF. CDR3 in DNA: TGTGCCAGCAGCCCCATATATATCGCCGGGACAGGGAAAAACATTCAGTACTTC. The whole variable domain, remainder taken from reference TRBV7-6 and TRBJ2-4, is GAGVSQSPRYKVTKRGQDVALRCDPISGHVSLYWYRQALGQGPEFLTYFNYEAQQDKSGLPNDRFSAERPEGSISTLTIQRTEQRDSAMYRCASSPIYIAGTGKNIQYFGAGTRLSVL.

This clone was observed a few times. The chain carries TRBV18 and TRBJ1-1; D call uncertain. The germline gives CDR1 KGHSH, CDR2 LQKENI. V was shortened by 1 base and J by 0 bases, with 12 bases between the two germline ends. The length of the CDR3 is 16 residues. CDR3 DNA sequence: TGTGCCAGCTCACCACAGAGGATCTCAATGAACACTGAAGCTTTCTTT. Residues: CASSPQRISMNTEAFF.

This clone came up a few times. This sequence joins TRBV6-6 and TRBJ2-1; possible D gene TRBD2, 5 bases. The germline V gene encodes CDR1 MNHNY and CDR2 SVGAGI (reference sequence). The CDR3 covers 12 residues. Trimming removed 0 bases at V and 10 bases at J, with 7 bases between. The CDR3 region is CASSYSRGEQFF. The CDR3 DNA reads TGTGCCAGCAGTTACTCGAGAGGGGAGCAGTTCTTC.

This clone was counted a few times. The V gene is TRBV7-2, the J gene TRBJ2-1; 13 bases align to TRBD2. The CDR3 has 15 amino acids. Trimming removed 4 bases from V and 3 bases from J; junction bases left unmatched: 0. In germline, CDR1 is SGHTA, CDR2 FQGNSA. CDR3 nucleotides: TGTGCCAGCAGCTGGACTAGCGGGAGCTACAATGAGCAGTTCTTC. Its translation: CASSWTSGSYNEQFF. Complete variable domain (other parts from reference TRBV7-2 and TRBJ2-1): GAGVSQSPSNKVTEKGKDVELRCDPISGHTALYWYRQSLGQGLEFLIYFQGNSAPDKSGLPSDRFSAERTGGSVSTLTIQRTQQEDSAVYLCASSWTSGSYNEQFFGPGTRLTVL.

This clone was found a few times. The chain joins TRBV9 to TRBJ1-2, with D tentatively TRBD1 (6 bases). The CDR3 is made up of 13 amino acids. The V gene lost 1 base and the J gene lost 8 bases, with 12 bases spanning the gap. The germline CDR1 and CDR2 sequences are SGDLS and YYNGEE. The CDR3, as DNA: TGTGCCAGCAGCGTAACGGGGGCGCAGGGCTACACCTTC. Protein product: CASSVTGAQGYTF.

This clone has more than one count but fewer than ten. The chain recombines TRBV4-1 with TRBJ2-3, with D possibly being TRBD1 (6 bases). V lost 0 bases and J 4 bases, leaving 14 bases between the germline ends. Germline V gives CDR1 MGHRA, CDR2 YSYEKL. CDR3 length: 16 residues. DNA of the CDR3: TGCGCCAGCAGCCAAGATAGGCCCAAGGGGGCAGATACGCAGTATTTT. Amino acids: CASSQDRPKGADTQYF.

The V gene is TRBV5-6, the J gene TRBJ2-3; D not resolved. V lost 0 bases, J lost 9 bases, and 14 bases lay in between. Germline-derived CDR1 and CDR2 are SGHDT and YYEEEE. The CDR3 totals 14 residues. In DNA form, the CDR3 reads TGTGCCAGCAGCTTGGAGTTTGTGGGATACACGCAGTATTTT. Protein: CASSLEFVGYTQYF.

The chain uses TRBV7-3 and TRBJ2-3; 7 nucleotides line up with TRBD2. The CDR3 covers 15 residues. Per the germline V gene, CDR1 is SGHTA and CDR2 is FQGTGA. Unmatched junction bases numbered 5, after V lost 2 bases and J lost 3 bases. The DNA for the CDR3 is TGTGCCAGCAGCTTAGCGGGAGTGAAAACAGATACGCAGTATTTT. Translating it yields CASSLAGVKTDTQYF.

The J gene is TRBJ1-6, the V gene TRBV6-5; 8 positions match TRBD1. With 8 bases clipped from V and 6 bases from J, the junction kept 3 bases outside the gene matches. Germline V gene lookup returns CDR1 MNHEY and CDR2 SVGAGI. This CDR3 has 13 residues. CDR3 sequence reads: CASSDRVNSPLHF. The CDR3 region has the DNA TGTGCCAGCTCGGACAGGGTTAATTCACCCCTCCACTTT.